One and the same sample provided the 27 T cell receptor beta chains below, sequenced in a study of response to subunit inactivated influenza vaccine. From the RT-PCR reads, TCRdb called clonotypes with MiXCR, one entry per CDR3 protein. The sample gives 500,000 or so distinct CDR3 sequences, approximately 17% of which show up once; 2.5% to 3.5% is in the top ten. The source material was CD4+ T cells sorted from PBMCs, sampled less than 25 months after vaccination. Source of these receptors: a man between 50 and 69 years old who received an inactivated influenza vaccine.

This clonotype occurred a few times. This sequence joins TRBV20-1 and TRBJ1-6, with D uncertain. Looked up from germline, CDR1 is DFQATT and CDR2 is SNEGSKA (reference sequence). The length of the CDR3 is 15 residues. V lost 1 base, J lost 8 bases, and 15 bases lay in between. CDR3 amino acids: CSARASGLRDSPLHF. The DNA of the CDR3 is TGCAGTGCTAGAGCCAGCGGGTTGAGGGATTCACCCCTCCACTTT.

This clonotype was recorded a few times. The chain links TRBV3-1 to TRBJ2-5; D gene unclear. From germline, CDR1 is LGHDT and CDR2 YNNKEL (reference sequence). Trimming removed 1 base from V and 5 bases from J, with 14 bases in between. This CDR3 is 15 amino acids long. The CDR3 nucleotides read TGTGCCAGCAGCCAAGTATACAACCCGAGGGAGACCCAGTACTTC. Protein product: CASSQVYNPRETQYF.

In DNA, the CDR3 is TGTGCGGGGACACTTAATAATTCACCCCTCCACTTT. Protein sequence: CAGTLNNSPLHF. The chain combines TRBV30 with TRBJ1-6; tentatively, D is TRBD1 (6 bases). The CDR3 spans 12 residues. Per the germline V gene, CDR1 is GTSNPN and CDR2 is SVGIG (reference sequence).

This clonotype has more than one count but fewer than ten. The genes are TRBV5-6 and TRBJ1-1, with TRBD1 as a possible D gene (5 bases). V shed 5 bases and J shed 0 bases, with 17 bases lying between them. This CDR3 contains 16 residues. Germline CDR1 reads SGHDT; CDR2 reads YYEEEE. The CDR3 protein is CASSRTQGPLNTEAFF. The CDR3 region has the DNA TGTGCCAGCAGTCGAACGCAGGGCCCATTGAACACTGAAGCTTTCTTT.

This clonotype was seen more than once but under ten times. This chain connects TRBV5-1 to TRBJ1-1, with D maybe TRBD1 (6 bases). Germline V gives CDR1 SGHRS, CDR2 YFSETQ. V dropped 7 bases and J dropped 5 bases, with 24 bases sitting between them. The CDR3 is 16 residues long. The CDR3 is CASRGSRGGLSTEAFF. DNA of the CDR3: TGCGCCAGCCGCGGCTCCCGGGGGGGGCTGAGTACTGAAGCTTTCTTT.

This clonotype occurred many times. The rearrangement joins TRBV29-1 to TRBJ2-5; unclear D gene. The CDR3 is 12 amino acids. V was trimmed by 5 bases and J by 4 bases, leaving 11 bases between them. In germline, CDR1 is SQVTM, CDR2 ANQGSEA. The CDR3 spells CSVHQMGETQYF. CDR3 nucleotides: TGCAGCGTTCATCAAATGGGAGAGACCCAGTACTTC. The whole variable domain, filled in from reference TRBV29-1 and TRBJ2-5, reads SAVISQKPSRDICQRGTSLTIQCQVDSQVTMMFWYRQQPGQSLTLIATANQGSEATYESGFVIDKFPISRPNLTFSTLTVSNMSPEDSSIYLCSVHQMGETQYFGPGTRLLVL.

This rearrangement joins TRBV28 to TRBJ2-7; tentative D call: TRBD1 (5 bases). The CDR3 sequence is 15 residues long. Germline loops: CDR1 MDHEN, CDR2 SYDVKM. Trimming left V 7 bases short and J 3 bases short, with 19 bases between. CDR3 DNA: TGTGCCAGCACCTCTTATACCTTAAGGGGCTACGAGCAGTACTTC. Protein product: CASTSYTLRGYEQYF. The full variable domain, in which reference TRBV28 and TRBJ2-7 provide the parts outside the CDR3, is DVKVTQSSRYLVKRTGEKVFLECVQDMDHENMFWYRQDPGLGLRLIYFSYDVKMKEKGDIPEGYSVSREKKERFSLILESASTNQTSMYLCASTSYTLRGYEQYFGPGTRLTVT.

This sequence joins TRBV10-3 and TRBJ1-2; weak D call: TRBD1 (5 bases). Looked up from germline, CDR1 is ENHRY and CDR2 is SYGVKD. The CDR3 length is 12 residues. With 4 bases removed from V and 6 bases from J, the gap between germline ends came to 9 bases. The CDR3, as DNA: TGTGCCATCAGTGTCCAGGGAGATGGCTACACCTTC. This gives the protein CAISVQGDGYTF.

This clonotype has only a few counts. The CDR3 coding sequence is TGCAGCGTTGACCGCAGCAACACCGGGGAGCTGTTTTTT. This translates into CSVDRSNTGELFF. This sequence joins TRBV29-1 and TRBJ2-2; unclear D gene. The length of the CDR3 is 13 residues. V was trimmed by 3 bases and J by 2 bases, leaving 7 bases between them. CDR1 and CDR2 from the germline V gene are SQVTM and ANQGSEA.

This clonotype was detected only once. The J gene is TRBJ2-3, the V gene TRBV3-1; TRBD1 matches 8 bases. The CDR3 has 16 amino acids. V lost 1 base to trimming and J lost 1 base; unmatched junction nucleotides: 4. Germline loops: CDR1 LGHDT, CDR2 YNNKEL (reference sequence). Written as DNA, the CDR3 is TGTGCCAGCAGCCAAGGACGACAGGGGCGCACAGATACGCAGTATTTT. Protein: CASSQGRQGRTDTQYF.

This clonotype has a handful of counts. This chain uses TRBV7-9 with TRBJ2-7, with D maybe TRBD2 (6 bases). V was trimmed by 2 bases and J by 7 bases, leaving 21 bases between them. Germline V lookup: CDR1 SEHNR, CDR2 FQNEAQ (reference sequence). The CDR3 consists of 16 residues. The CDR3, as DNA: TGTGCCAGCAGCTTAATCGAATATCTCAAGGAGGGGGAGCAGTACTTC. Its translation is CASSLIEYLKEGEQYF.

The gene calls are TRBV7-9 and TRBJ1-1; maybe TRBD1 (6 bases). Looked up from germline, CDR1 is SEHNR and CDR2 is FQNEAQ (reference sequence). The V end was cut by 0 bases, the J end by 5 bases, with 13 bases between. The CDR3 runs 15 residues. The CDR3 is CASSLALGRGTEAFF. Written as DNA, the CDR3 is TGTGCCAGCAGCTTAGCGCTAGGTAGGGGGACTGAAGCTTTCTTT.

This clonotype has a handful of counts. The chain joins TRBV12-3 or TRBV12-4 to TRBJ2-3, with D possibly being TRBD2 (6 bases). V gave up 3 bases and J gave up 4 bases, with 11 bases separating them. CDR3 length equals 14 residues. DNA for the CDR3: TGTGCCAGCAGTTTCCCCGGGAGCTCAGATACGCAGTATTTT. Translation gives CASSFPGSSDTQYF.

The chain employs TRBV20-1 and TRBJ2-1; TRBD2 aligns across 8 bases. Germline CDR1 DFQATT, CDR2 SNEGSKA (reference sequence). The CDR3 runs to 16 residues. V was clipped by 0 bases and J by 3 bases; unmatched bases: 7. As DNA, the CDR3 is TGCAGTGCTAGAGATCGTAAGCGGGAGCTCTACAATGAGCAGTTCTTC. Encoded protein: CSARDRKRELYNEQFF.

This clonotype was seen a handful of times. This chain connects TRBV7-9 to TRBJ1-2; no firm D call. V lost 3 bases, J lost 3 bases, and 8 bases lay in between. Germline lookup yields CDR1 SEHNR and CDR2 FQNEAQ (reference sequence). The CDR3 length is 13 residues. The CDR3 DNA sequence: TGTGCCAGCAGCTTCTTCCTAGACTATGGCTACACCTTC. Protein: CASSFFLDYGYTF.

This clonotype has just a few counts. CDR3 sequence (DNA): TGCAGCGTACCGACTAGCGGGAGAAGTAATGAGCAGTTCTTC. Translation gives CSVPTSGRSNEQFF. The genes are TRBV29-1 and TRBJ2-1, with TRBD2 matching 12 bases. In germline, CDR1 is SQVTM, CDR2 ANQGSEA. The CDR3 contains 14 residues. The ends lost 6 bases at V and 7 bases at J; junction bases unmatched: 7.

The sample holds a few counts of this clonotype. This chain links TRBV20-1 with TRBJ2-5, with 7 nucleotides matching TRBD1. The germline CDR1 and CDR2 sequences are DFQATT and SNEGSKA (reference sequence). The CDR3 runs 11 residues. V lost 8 bases and J lost 3; bases outside the gene matches: 3. The DNA for the CDR3 is TGCAGTACTGGACAGGAAGAGACCCAGTACTTC. As protein: CSTGQEETQYF.

This clonotype has a handful of counts. The chain combines TRBV7-2 with TRBJ1-5, with no clear D. Germline V gene sequence: CDR1 SGHTA, CDR2 FQGNSA. Trimming took 2 bases from V and 6 from J, leaving 11 bases between them. The CDR3 consists of 14 residues. CDR3 protein: CASSLPGAGQPQHF. DNA of the CDR3: TGTGCCAGCAGCTTACCAGGAGCGGGTCAGCCCCAGCATTTT.

This rearrangement joins TRBV6-2 or TRBV6-3 to TRBJ2-3, with D unclear. CDR3 length: 12 amino acids. V was clipped by 0 bases and J by 11 bases, with 9 bases between them. Germline V gene lookup returns CDR1 MNHEY and CDR2 SVGEGT. The CDR3 DNA sequence: TGTGCCAGCAGTTACTCTGGCGGCTGGCAGTATTTT. Amino acid sequence: CASSYSGGWQYF.

The chain recombines TRBV11-3 with TRBJ2-3; perhaps TRBD2 as D (6 bases). The CDR3 is made up of 18 amino acids. CDR1 SGHNT and CDR2 YENEEA come from the germline V gene. V lost 5 bases and J 0 bases, leaving 21 bases between the germline ends. For the CDR3, the DNA is TGTGCCAGCAGCGCCCACCTGAGGGCCGGGAGCAGCACAGATACGCAGTATTTT. Amino acids: CASSAHLRAGSSTDTQYF.

In its sample, this clonotype was seen a few times. The genes are TRBV6-2 or TRBV6-3 and TRBJ2-7; no clear D. The germline V and J ends were trimmed by 4 bases and 7 bases, with 14 bases remaining between them. The CDR3 totals 13 residues. The germline gives CDR1 MNHEY, CDR2 SVGEGT. The CDR3 coding sequence is TGTGCCAGCAGTTTGCCTTCTCTGAGAGAGCAGTACTTC. Translating gives CASSLPSLREQYF.

This clonotype was recorded a few times. This chain joins TRBV27 and TRBJ1-3; D call uncertain. Per germline, CDR1 MNHEY and CDR2 SMNVEV (reference sequence). V shed 4 bases and J shed 1 base, with 8 bases lying between them. This CDR3 is built from 14 residues. The CDR3 DNA reads TGTGCCAGCAGTTCCCACAAATCTGGAAACACCATATATTTT. This gives the protein CASSSHKSGNTIYF.

This clonotype was seen only a few times. J is TRBJ2-1 and V is TRBV10-3, with 14 bases aligning to TRBD2. The germline V gene has CDR1 ENHRY and CDR2 SYGVKD. This CDR3 contains 14 residues. V lost 6 bases to trimming and J lost 13 bases; unmatched junction nucleotides: 8. The DNA of the CDR3 is TGTGCCATCAGCCAAGGGACTAGCGGGGGCCCACAGTTCTTC. Protein product: CAISQGTSGGPQFF.

This clonotype was seen only a few times. At one boundary the junction diverges from the germline segment, which might be a read error. The rearrangement joins TRBV20-1 to TRBJ1-5; D might be TRBD1 (5 bases). CDR3 length: 14 residues. CDR1 and CDR2 (germline): DFQATT, SNEGSKA (reference sequence). CDR3: CSPRDGLSNQPQHF. The CDR3 bases are TGCAGTCCTAGGGACGGCCTTAGCAATCAGCCCCAGCATTTT.

In this sample, this clonotype turned up a few times. Lacking the conserved final phenylalanine or tryptophan, this CDR3 likely reflects a read error. The DNA is omitted, as the CDR3 cannot be located on it reliably, and the CDR3 follows TCRdb's listing. The genes are TRBV30 and TRBJ2-3; the D call in the table, TRBD1, was not verified against the DNA. CDR1 is GTSNPN, CDR2 SVGIG, per germline (reference sequence). The CDR3 has 8 amino acids, counting both end residues. This CDR3 reads CACGQVSV.

This clonotype was detected ten times or more. The chain links TRBV20-1 to TRBJ2-6, with D unclear. The CDR3 runs to 16 residues. Germline lookup yields CDR1 DFQATT and CDR2 SNEGSKA (reference sequence). V lost 1 base and J lost 2, with 12 bases in between. The CDR3 coding sequence is TGCAGTGCTAGAGGGGATGGCTTCCCTGGGGCCAACGTCCTGACTTTC. This translates into CSARGDGFPGANVLTF.

The chain links TRBV15 to TRBJ1-2; 7 nucleotides line up with TRBD1. This CDR3 has 14 amino acids. The germline V gene has CDR1 LNHNV and CDR2 YYDKDF (reference sequence). Trimming took 1 base from V and 6 from J; bases not matched to a gene: 5. CDR3 loop: CATSRATGRDGYTF. The CDR3 DNA sequence: TGTGCCACCAGCAGAGCGACAGGGAGGGATGGCTACACCTTC. The full variable domain, with the rest looked up from reference TRBV15 and TRBJ1-2, is DAMVIQNPRYQVTQFGKPVTLSCSQTLNHNVMYWYQQKSSQAPKLLFHYYDKDFNNEADTPDNFQSRRPNTSFCFLDIRSPGLGDTAMYLCATSRATGRDGYTFGSGTRLTVV.